The source of this TCR beta chain is a study of control samples from healthy donors and cancer patients. TCRdb's copy holds only in-frame clones and misses some; the assay was immunoSEQ multiplex PCR. The data hold around 250,000 clones, with over 75% observed a single time. The V gene end was trimmed by 4 bases and the J gene end by 7 bases; junction bases not matched to a gene: 7. Per germline, CDR1 SNHLY and CDR2 FYNNEI. The CDR3 totals 15 residues. The source is a woman aged 60-75 years with lung cancer. This chain joins TRBV2 and TRBJ1-2; TRBD1 aligns across 12 bases. Sample: PBMCs. This CDR3 is CASSVSGTGGSGYTF. The CDR3 nucleotides read TGTGCCAGCAGTGTATCCGGGACAGGGGGCAGTGGCTACACCTTC.